These 5 T cell receptor beta chains share one sample of origin, sequenced in a study of T cells in Graves' hyperthyroidism and ophthalmopathy. Amplified regions were TCR beta CDR3 sequences from RNA transcripts. Initially, a first-round RT-PCR of the TCR CDR3 employed the HTBI primer set. TCRdb independently ran MiXCR on the multiplex PCR reads; one entry per CDR3 protein. Here the sample spans some 620,000 distinct CDR3 sequences, 15% to 20% being singletons. Sequencing was performed on blood. These receptors came from a woman aged 30 to 39 with Graves' hyperthyroidism.

This clonotype was recorded many times. V gene TRBV11-2 combines with J gene TRBJ2-1, with D possibly TRBD1 on 5 matching bases. The CDR3 is 13 residues long. CDR1 is SGHAT and CDR2 is FQNNGV in the germline V gene. Trimming pared 5 bases from V and 6 bases from J, leaving 11 bases between. The chain's CDR3 is CASSQGGVNEQFF. Written as DNA, the CDR3 is TGTGCCAGCAGCCAGGGTGGCGTCAATGAGCAGTTCTTC.

The V gene is TRBV18, the J gene TRBJ1-1; 7 bases fit TRBD1. CDR1 and CDR2 from the germline V gene are KGHSH and LQKENI. The CDR3 spans 16 residues. The V and J ends lost 2 bases and 2 bases, in that order; junction bases with no gene match: 8. The CDR3 nucleotides are TGTGCCAGCTCACCAAGGGGGACAGCATTAAACACTGAAGCTTTCTTT. It translates to CASSPRGTALNTEAFF. Using reference TRBV18 and TRBJ1-1 for the parts outside the CDR3, the full variable domain is NAGVMQNPRHLVRRRGQEARLRCSPMKGHSHVYWYRQLPEEGLKFMVYLQKENIIDESGMPKERFSAEFPKEGPSILRIQQVVRGDSAAYFCASSPRGTALNTEAFFGQGTRLTVV.

This clonotype was seen many times. The CDR3 loop is CASSLWGRTYEQYF. Here the CDR3 DNA reads TGTGCCAGCAGTCTGTGGGGACGGACCTACGAGCAGTACTTC. The chain is built from TRBV28 and TRBJ2-7; D may match TRBD1 or TRBD2 (5 bases each). This CDR3 spans 14 amino acids. Trimming removed 5 bases from V and 2 bases from J, with 13 bases in between. CDR1 MDHEN and CDR2 SYDVKM come from the germline V gene.

This clonotype was seen repeatedly, ten times or more. The V and J genes are TRBV7-9 and TRBJ2-1; TRBD1 or TRBD2 may be the D gene (5 bases each). This CDR3 has 14 amino acids. V was shortened by 3 bases and J by 8 bases, with 14 bases between the two germline ends. Germline V gene sequence: CDR1 SEHNR, CDR2 FQNEAQ (reference sequence). CDR3 residues: CASSFRDGNDEQFF. The DNA of the CDR3 is TGTGCCAGCAGCTTCCGGGACGGTAACGATGAGCAGTTCTTC.

This clonotype was seen a few times. This rearrangement joins TRBV20-1 to TRBJ2-2, with 10 bases that match TRBD2. CDR1 is DFQATT and CDR2 is SNEGSKA in the germline V gene (reference sequence). J gave up 3 bases and V 3 bases, and 4 bases lay outside the gene matches. The CDR3 is 15 amino acids. CDR3 loop: CSARRGTSDTGELFF. The CDR3 nucleotides read TGCAGTGCTAGGAGGGGGACTAGCGACACCGGGGAGCTGTTTTTT.